The T cell receptor beta chain under discussion was sequenced for a study of shared clonotypes between healthy human individuals. Germline V gene data show CDR1 as SGHTA and CDR2 as FQGNSA. This CDR3 contains 16 residues. V shed 5 bases, J shed 7 bases, and the junction held 14 bases outside the gene matches. TCRdb keeps only in-frame clones here, not all; method: immunoSEQ multiplex PCR. The sample yields nearly 500,000 clones, over 60% seen once. Specimen: PBMCs. The clonotype was recovered from a woman aged 40 to 50 in good health. Some clones in this sample may be carry-over from other donors' samples. The chain joins TRBV7-2 to TRBJ2-1, with 7 positions matching TRBD1. CDR3 nucleotides: TGTGCCAGCAGCCCACAGGGGATTCAGTATGCGAATGAGCAGTTCTTC. Its translation: CASSPQGIQYANEQFF.